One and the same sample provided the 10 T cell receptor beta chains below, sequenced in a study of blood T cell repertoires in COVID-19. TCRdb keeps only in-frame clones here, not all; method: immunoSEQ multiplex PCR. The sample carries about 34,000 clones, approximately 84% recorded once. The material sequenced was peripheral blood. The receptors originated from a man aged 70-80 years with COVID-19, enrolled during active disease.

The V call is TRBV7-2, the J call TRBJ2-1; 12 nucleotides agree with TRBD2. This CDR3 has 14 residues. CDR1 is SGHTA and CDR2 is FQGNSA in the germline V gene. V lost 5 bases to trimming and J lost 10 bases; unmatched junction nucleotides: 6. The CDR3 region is CASSARLAGAEQFF. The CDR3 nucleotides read TGTGCCAGCAGCGCCCGACTAGCGGGAGCCGAGCAGTTCTTC.

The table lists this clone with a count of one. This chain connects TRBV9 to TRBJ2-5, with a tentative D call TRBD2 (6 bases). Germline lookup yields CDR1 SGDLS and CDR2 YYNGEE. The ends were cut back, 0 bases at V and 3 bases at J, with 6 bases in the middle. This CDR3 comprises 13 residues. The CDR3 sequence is CASSVGGEETQYF. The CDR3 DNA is TGTGCCAGCAGCGTAGGGGGGGAAGAGACCCAGTACTTC.

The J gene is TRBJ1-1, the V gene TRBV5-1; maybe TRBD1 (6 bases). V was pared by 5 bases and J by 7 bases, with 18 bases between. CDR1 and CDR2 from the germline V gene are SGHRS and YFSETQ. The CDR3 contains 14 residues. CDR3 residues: CASSVEQGPHEAFF. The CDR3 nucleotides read TGCGCCAGCAGTGTCGAACAGGGCCCCCATGAAGCTTTCTTT.

CDR3: CASSPNGARGNQPQHF. CDR3 nucleotides: TGTGCCAGCAGTCCCAATGGGGCTAGGGGCAATCAGCCCCAGCATTTT. The V gene is TRBV27, the J gene TRBJ1-5; D might be TRBD1 (5 bases). The CDR3 runs to 16 residues. Germline V CDR1 and CDR2: MNHEY, SMNVEV (reference sequence). Trimming left V 5 bases short and J 2 bases short, with 16 bases between.

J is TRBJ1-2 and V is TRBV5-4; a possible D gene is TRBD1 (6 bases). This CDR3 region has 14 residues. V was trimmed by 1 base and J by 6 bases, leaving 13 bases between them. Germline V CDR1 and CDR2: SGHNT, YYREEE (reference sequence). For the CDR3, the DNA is TGTGCCAGCAGCTTGCCGGGGGGCGCGGATGGCTACACCTTC. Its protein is CASSLPGGADGYTF.

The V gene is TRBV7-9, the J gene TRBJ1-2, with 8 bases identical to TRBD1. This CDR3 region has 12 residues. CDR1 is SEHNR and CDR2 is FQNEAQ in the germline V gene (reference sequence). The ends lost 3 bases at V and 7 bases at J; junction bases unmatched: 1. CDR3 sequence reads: CASSFTGGGYTF. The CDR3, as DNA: TGTGCCAGCAGCTTTACAGGGGGTGGCTACACCTTC.

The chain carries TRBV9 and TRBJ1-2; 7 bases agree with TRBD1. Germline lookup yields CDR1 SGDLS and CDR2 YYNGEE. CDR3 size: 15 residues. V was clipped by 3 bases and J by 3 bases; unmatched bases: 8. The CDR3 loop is CASSAVGQVYYGYTF. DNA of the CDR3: TGTGCCAGCAGCGCCGTCGGACAGGTTTACTATGGCTACACCTTC.

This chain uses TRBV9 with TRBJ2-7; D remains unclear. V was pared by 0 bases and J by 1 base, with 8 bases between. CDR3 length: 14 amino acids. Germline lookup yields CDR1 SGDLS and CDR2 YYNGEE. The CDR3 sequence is CASSVGHRSYEQYF. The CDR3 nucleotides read TGTGCCAGCAGCGTAGGGCACAGATCCTACGAGCAGTACTTC.

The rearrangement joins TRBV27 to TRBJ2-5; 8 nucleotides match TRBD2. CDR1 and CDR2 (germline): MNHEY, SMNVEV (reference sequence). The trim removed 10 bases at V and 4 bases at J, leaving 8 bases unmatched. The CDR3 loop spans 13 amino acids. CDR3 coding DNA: TGTGCCACGGGCCGGGGGGGGTCAGAGACCCAGTACTTC. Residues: CATGRGGSETQYF.

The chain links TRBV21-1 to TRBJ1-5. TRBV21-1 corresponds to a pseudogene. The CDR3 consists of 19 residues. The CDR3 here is CASSKKVSLAGEENQPQHF. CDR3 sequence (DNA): TGTGCCAGCAGCAAAAAAGTAAGTCTTGCGGGTGAAGAAAATCAGCCCCAGCATTTT.